This T cell receptor beta chain was retrieved from a study of cytomegalovirus exposure and HLA in healthy donors. Overall study findings and caveats: V- and J-gene trimming in TCR beta was tied to a missense DCLRE1C variant by an analysis performed later.

Trimming took 9 bases from V and 4 from J, leaving 15 bases between them. CDR3 length equals 13 residues. CDR1 and CDR2 (germline): MNHEY, SMNVEV (reference sequence). PCR used 60 Vbeta primers and 13 Jbeta primers. Repertoires were generated with immunoSEQ multiplex PCR, while TCRdb's copy carries only in-frame clones and drops some. The sample records 85,000 to 100,000 clones, over 75% being singletons. A remark on this clone: Its antigen remains unknown.

This TCR came from a young man in good health and CMV-seronegative. The rearrangement joins TRBV27 to TRBJ1-1; D gene unclear. Sequenced material: PBMCs. The CDR3 nucleotides read TGTGCCAGTCAGCCGCGGTTGAGCACTGAAGCTTTCTTT. Protein: CASQPRLSTEAFF.